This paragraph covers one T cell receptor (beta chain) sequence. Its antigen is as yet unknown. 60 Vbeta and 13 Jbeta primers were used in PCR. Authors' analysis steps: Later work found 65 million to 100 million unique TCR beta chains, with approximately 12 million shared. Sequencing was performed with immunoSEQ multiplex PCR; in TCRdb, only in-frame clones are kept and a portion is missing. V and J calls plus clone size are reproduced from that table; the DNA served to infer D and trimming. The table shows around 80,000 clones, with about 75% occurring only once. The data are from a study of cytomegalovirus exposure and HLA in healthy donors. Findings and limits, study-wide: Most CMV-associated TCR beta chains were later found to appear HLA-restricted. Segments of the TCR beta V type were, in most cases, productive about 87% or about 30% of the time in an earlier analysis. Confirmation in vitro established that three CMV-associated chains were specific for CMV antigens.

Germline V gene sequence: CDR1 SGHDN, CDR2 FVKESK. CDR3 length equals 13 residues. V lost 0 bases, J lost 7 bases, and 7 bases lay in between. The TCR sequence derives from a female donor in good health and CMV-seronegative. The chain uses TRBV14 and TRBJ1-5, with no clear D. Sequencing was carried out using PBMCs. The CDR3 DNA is TGTGCCAGCAGCCAAGATCTGGGCCAGCCCCAGCATTTT. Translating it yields CASSQDLGQPQHF.